These T cell receptor beta chains were read from a single sample in a study of low-dose radiotherapy and immunotherapy resistance in tumors. TCRdb reprocessed the reads with MiXCR, giving one entry per CDR3 protein. This sample has more than 70,000 distinct CDR3 sequences, with approximately 22% found just once. The specimen comprised PBMCs, sampled after low-dose radiotherapy plus immunotherapy. Receptors were obtained from a female donor with ovarian cancer. The conserved cysteine and the conserved F or W are not part of the CDR3 here. Fields, in order: J gene, V gene, CDR3 protein.

TRBJ1-5,TRBV28,ASSLRGARWGNQPQH
TRBJ2-4,TRBV23-1,ASSRLIAKNIQY
TRBJ2-2,TRBV6-2/TRBV6-3,ASSETQGTNTGELF
TRBJ2-1,TRBV29-1,SVAGGLAAYNEQF
TRBJ1-2,TRBV5-1,ASSLTDTYGYT
TRBJ2-5,TRBV5-4,ASSLGFRAIQETQY
TRBJ2-1,TRBV20-1,SAGTSFEQF
TRBJ2-2,TRBV4-1,ASSQETRQNTGELF
TRBJ2-1,TRBV5-1,ASSGNILAGGDNEQF
TRBJ2-1,TRBV5-3,ASSLEDGYNEQF
TRBJ1-1,TRBV20-1,SATSGPRRTEAF
TRBJ2-7,TRBV9,ASSVGQLSYEQY
TRBJ1-1,TRBV11-2,ASSLYGTEAF
TRBJ2-3,TRBV29-1,SVESRSARDTDTQY
TRBJ2-5,TRBV6-2/TRBV6-3,ASSYSAGGLQETQY
TRBJ1-3,TRBV5-1,ASSVRSEGPSIY
TRBJ1-3,TRBV6-6,ASSYSAPINTIY
TRBJ2-2,TRBV28,ASGTVNTGELF
TRBJ2-7,TRBV30,AWARTIYEQY
TRBJ1-1,TRBV18,ASSPIMNTEAF
TRBJ1-2,TRBV12-3/TRBV12-4,ASSFPENYGYT
TRBJ2-1,TRBV7-2,ASSLDPGQGKYEQF
TRBJ2-7,TRBV9,ASSVGTSGRSHEQY
TRBJ2-7,TRBV6-2/TRBV6-3,ASSAWGQPYEQY
TRBJ2-7,TRBV20-1,SATPGTGDPYEQY
TRBJ2-3,TRBV28,ATRGQGMGDTQY
TRBJ2-3,TRBV13,ASSLGWGGTDTQY
TRBJ1-6,TRBV5-8,ASSLGFKAGGSPLH
TRBJ1-1,TRBV6-2/TRBV6-3,ASRITGEAF
TRBJ2-5,TRBV9,ASSVMGASETQY
TRBJ2-7,TRBV2,ASREQMDGAVSYEQY
TRBJ1-2,TRBV7-8,ASSFLHAGSYGYT
TRBJ2-7,TRBV6-5,ASSFIGHEQY
TRBJ2-1,TRBV20-1,SATPPRGPYNEQF
TRBJ2-5,TRBV20-1,SARVLVQETQY
TRBJ2-1,TRBV6-2/TRBV6-3,ASSVPRTRGTYNEQF
TRBJ2-2,TRBV5-1,ASSYQGRGTGELFF
TRBJ2-1,TRBV7-6,ASSSRQGGNEQF
TRBJ2-7,TRBV18,ASSPTDGGGEQY
TRBJ2-7,TRBV7-2,ASSLRTGLAGGLLYEQY
TRBJ2-5,TRBV4-1,ASSQDRDTGTGVQETQY
TRBJ2-1,TRBV2,ASSEAGGYNEQF